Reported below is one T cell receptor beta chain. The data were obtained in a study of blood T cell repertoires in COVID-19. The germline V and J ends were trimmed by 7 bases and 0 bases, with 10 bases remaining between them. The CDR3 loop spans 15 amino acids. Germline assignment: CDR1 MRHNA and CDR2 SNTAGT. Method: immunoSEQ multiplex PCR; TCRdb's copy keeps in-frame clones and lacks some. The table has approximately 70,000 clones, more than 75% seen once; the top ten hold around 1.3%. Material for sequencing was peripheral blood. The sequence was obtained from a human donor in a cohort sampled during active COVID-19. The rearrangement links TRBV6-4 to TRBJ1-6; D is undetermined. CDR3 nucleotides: TGTGCCAGCATAGGGAGGAGCTCCTATAATTCACCCCTCCACTTT. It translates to CASIGRSSYNSPLHF.